This T cell receptor (beta chain) was observed in a study of human T cells and chemical hapten exposure. This clonotype has a handful of counts. Time point defined: patch test 2, 6 weeks after DPC sensitization. Documented treatment: therapeutic diphenylcyclopropenone sensitization with weekly scalp DPC. Trimming stripped 2 bases from V and 2 bases from J, with 8 bases between. Germline V gives CDR1 SGDLS, CDR2 YYNGEE. CDR3 length: 15 amino acids. TCRdb itself ran the RACE reads through MiXCR, one entry per CDR3 protein. Among about 400,000 distinct CDR3 sequences listed, roughly 6.3% were seen once. The genes are TRBV9 and TRBJ2-6, with D unresolved. The sample consisted of whole blood, taken in connection with sensitization to the hapten diphenylcyclopropenone (DPC). This receptor was identified in a woman under 30 with alopecia areata. Some clones in this sample may be carry-over from other donors' samples. For the CDR3, the DNA is TGTGCCAGCAGCGTTGCCTCTACTGGGGCCAACGTCCTGACTTTC. It codes for CASSVASTGANVLTF.